This passage covers 13 T cell receptor beta chains from one sample sequenced in a study of vaccination and CD4 T cells after COVID-19. Cultured CD4+ T cells had their DNA profiled by the Oncomine TCR Beta short-read assay. TCRdb re-called the PCR reads with MiXCR, one entry per CDR3 protein. Altogether some 12,000 distinct CDR3 sequences are present, roughly half being singletons, with the ten largest covering about 11%. Treatment in this sample: approximately 11-day PBMC culture with coronavirus spike peptide pools or control peptides (ViraFEST assay). Their antigens are not known. Sequences were obtained from CD4+ T cells from blood, cultured in vitro. The source is a human donor who had recovered from COVID-19.

This clonotype was picked up a small number of times. The rearrangement uses TRBV5-1 and TRBJ2-5; 7 bases line up with TRBD1. V was clipped by 4 bases and J by 1 base; unmatched bases: 10. Germline loops: CDR1 SGHRS, CDR2 YFSETQ. The CDR3 contains 16 residues. CDR3 bases: TGCGCCAGCAGCACAGGTTCGGGACAGTTCCAAGAGACCCAGTACTTC. As protein: CASSTGSGQFQETQYF.

The chain combines TRBV7-8 with TRBJ1-4, with D maybe TRBD1 (6 bases). The CDR3 contains 14 residues. V shed 2 bases and J shed 3 bases, with 7 bases lying between them. Germline loops: CDR1 SGHVS, CDR2 FQNEAQ. This chain's CDR3 is CASSLRGANEKLFF. The DNA of the CDR3 is TGTGCCAGCAGCTTAAGGGGGGCTAATGAAAAACTGTTTTTT. Drawing the rest from reference TRBV7-8 and TRBJ1-4, the complete variable domain is GAGVSQSPRYKVAKRGQDVALRCDPISGHVSLFWYQQALGQGPEFLTYFQNEAQLDKSGLPSDRFFAERPEGSVSTLKIQRTQQEDSAVYLCASSLRGANEKLFFGSGTQLSVL.

This clonotype is medium-sized by share. This chain uses TRBV2 with TRBJ2-7; tentative D call: TRBD1 (5 bases). This CDR3 has 15 amino acids. Germline values: CDR1 SNHLY, CDR2 FYNNEI. The germline V and J ends were trimmed by 6 bases and 2 bases, with 17 bases remaining between them. The CDR3 bases are TGTGCCAGCAGGTCGCAGACCAGACAGACCTACGAGCAGTACTTC. Translated, it gives CASRSQTRQTYEQYF.

The genes are TRBV20-1 and TRBJ1-6; the D gene is possibly TRBD1 (6 bases). Germline V gene lookup returns CDR1 DFQATT and CDR2 SNEGSKA (reference sequence). The CDR3 extends over 18 amino acids. Trimming took off 0 bases at V and 2 bases at J, with 17 bases between the two ends. CDR3 in amino acids: CSARDLGGLTPYNSPLHF. CDR3 in DNA: TGCAGTGCTAGAGATTTGGGGGGCCTCACCCCCTATAATTCACCCCTCCACTTT.

This chain links TRBV30 with TRBJ2-1; TRBD2 matches at 7 bases. With V trimmed by 2 bases and J by 12 bases, 16 bases remained unmatched. The CDR3 is made up of 15 amino acids. CDR1 is GTSNPN, CDR2 SVGIG, per germline (reference sequence). The CDR3 coding sequence is TGTGCCTGGAGTATCAATGTCCGCGGGAGAATCGGGCAGTTCTTC. Protein product: CAWSINVRGRIGQFF. The full variable domain, in which reference TRBV30 and TRBJ2-1 provide the parts outside the CDR3, is SQTIHQWPATLVQPVGSPLSLECTVEGTSNPNLYWYRQAAGRGLQLLFYSVGIGQISSEVPQNLSASRPQDRQFILSSKKLLLSDSGFYLCAWSINVRGRIGQFFGPGTRLTVL.

The chain recombines TRBV12-3 or TRBV12-4 with TRBJ1-2; 9 nucleotides align to TRBD1. Losses at the gene ends were 7 bases for V and 2 bases for J; bases not matched to a gene: 5. This CDR3 is built from 14 residues. As DNA, the CDR3 is TGTGCCAGCACCTCCGGGACAGGGAACTATGGCTACACCTTC. Its translation: CASTSGTGNYGYTF.

V is TRBV10-3 and J is TRBJ1-6, with a tentative D call TRBD1 (5 bases). This CDR3 is built from 13 residues. CDR1 is ENHRY and CDR2 is SYGVKD in the germline V gene. The V and J ends lost 11 bases and 9 bases respectively, with 17 bases between them. CDR3 sequence: CAARPLDSSPLHF. For the CDR3, the DNA is TGTGCCGCCCGGCCCCTCGACAGTTCACCCCTCCACTTT.

V and J are TRBV15 and TRBJ2-3; D ambiguous. The V and J ends lost 3 bases and 2 bases respectively, with 6 bases between them. Germline loops: CDR1 LNHNV, CDR2 YYDKDF (reference sequence). The CDR3 is made up of 13 amino acids. The CDR3 loop is CATSRLNTDTQYF. The CDR3 DNA sequence: TGTGCCACCAGCAGGCTAAACACAGATACGCAGTATTTT. Drawing the rest from reference TRBV15 and TRBJ2-3, the complete variable domain is DAMVIQNPRYQVTQFGKPVTLSCSQTLNHNVMYWYQQKSSQAPKLLFHYYDKDFNNEADTPDNFQSRRPNTSFCFLDIRSPGLGDTAMYLCATSRLNTDTQYFGPGTRLTVL.

This sequence joins TRBV10-1 and TRBJ1-1; D gene unclear. V was clipped by 0 bases and J by 4 bases, with 9 bases between them. Germline V gene lookup returns CDR1 WNHNN and CDR2 SYGVQD (reference sequence). The CDR3 consists of 14 residues. The CDR3 DNA is TGCGCCAGCAGTGAGTCGAACTCGGTCACTGAAGCTTTCTTT. Translation: CASSESNSVTEAFF.

This clonotype appeared once. The CDR3 DNA follows: TGTGCCAGCAGTGCGACCTATCAGCCCCAGCATTTT. Its protein product is CASSATYQPQHF. This chain links TRBV6-1 with TRBJ1-5, with no clear D. The ends were cut back, 4 bases at V and 5 bases at J, with 6 bases in the middle. The V gene's germline CDR1 is MNHNS and CDR2 SASEGT. This CDR3 has 12 amino acids.

The rearrangement joins TRBV12-3 or TRBV12-4 to TRBJ2-7; 11 bases match TRBD1. This CDR3 comprises 14 residues. With V trimmed by 6 bases and J by 5 bases, 6 bases remained unmatched. CDR3 bases: TGTGCCAGCAGAGGGACAGGGGGATTCCACGAGCAGTACTTC. The encoded protein is CASRGTGGFHEQYF.

The genes are TRBV7-2 and TRBJ2-1; D not certain. V gave up 0 bases and J gave up 0 bases, with 3 bases separating them. The CDR3 totals 14 residues. From germline, CDR1 is SGHTA and CDR2 FQGNSA. In DNA, the CDR3 is TGTGCCAGCAGCTTAGCGAGCTCCTACAATGAGCAGTTCTTC. Translated: CASSLASSYNEQFF.

This chain uses TRBV7-2 with TRBJ2-1, with D unclear. V lost 4 bases, J lost 0 bases, and 13 bases lay in between. The CDR3 length is 16 residues. The germline CDR1 and CDR2 sequences are SGHTA and FQGNSA. The CDR3 protein is CASSSESTLSYNEQFF. The DNA for the CDR3 is TGTGCCAGCAGCTCCGAATCAACACTCTCCTACAATGAGCAGTTCTTC.